This record concerns one T cell receptor (beta chain) sequence. Original methodology: Amplification of reference gene primers provided the estimated nucleated cell counts. Assay: immunoSEQ multiplex PCR; the TCRdb copy retains only in-frame clones and omits some. V and J calls and clone size are copied from that table; D and trimming were computed from the DNA. The data contain around 230,000 clones, more than 85% of them seen just once; the ten biggest clones take up under 0.9%. The data originate from a study of blood T cell repertoires in COVID-19. Overall study context: Whether acute or convalescent, the COVID-19 samples came from the United States, Italy and Spain. The analysed material was cDNA or gDNA that came from T cells, B-cell-depleted T cells, or PBMCs.

CDR3 length: 16 residues. The germline CDR1 and CDR2 sequences are SGHRS and YFSETQ. The V gene lost 5 bases and the J gene lost 8 bases, with 25 bases spanning the gap. The genes are TRBV5-1 and TRBJ1-2; TRBD1 might be the D (5 bases). The TCR originated in a man aged 35 to 55 with acute or convalescent COVID-19. The sample consisted of peripheral blood. In DNA form, the CDR3 reads TGCGCCAGCAGTCCCCCATCGGCGGGGGACCTTGTGGGCTACACCTTC. Its translation: CASSPPSAGDLVGYTF.